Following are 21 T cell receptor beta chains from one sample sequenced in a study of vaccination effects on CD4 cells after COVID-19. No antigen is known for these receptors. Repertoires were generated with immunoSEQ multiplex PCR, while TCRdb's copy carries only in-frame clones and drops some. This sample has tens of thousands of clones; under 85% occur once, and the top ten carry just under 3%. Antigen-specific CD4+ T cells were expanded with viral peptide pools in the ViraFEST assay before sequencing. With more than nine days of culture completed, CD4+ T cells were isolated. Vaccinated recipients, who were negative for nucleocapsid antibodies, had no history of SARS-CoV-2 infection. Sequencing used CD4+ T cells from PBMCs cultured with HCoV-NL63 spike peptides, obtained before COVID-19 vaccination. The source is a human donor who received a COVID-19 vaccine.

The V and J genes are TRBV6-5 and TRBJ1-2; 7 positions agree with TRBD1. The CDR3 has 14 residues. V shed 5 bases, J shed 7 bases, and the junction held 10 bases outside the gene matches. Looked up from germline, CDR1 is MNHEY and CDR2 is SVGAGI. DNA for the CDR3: TGTGCCAGCAGTCTGGACAGGTCCGCGGGTGGCTACACCTTC. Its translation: CASSLDRSAGGYTF.

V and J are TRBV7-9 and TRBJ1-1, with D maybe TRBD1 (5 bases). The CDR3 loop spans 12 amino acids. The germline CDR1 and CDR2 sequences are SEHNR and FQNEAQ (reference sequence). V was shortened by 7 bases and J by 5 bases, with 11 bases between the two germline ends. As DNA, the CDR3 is TGTGCCAGCACCCCGGAGGGGACTGAAGCTTTCTTT. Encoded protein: CASTPEGTEAFF. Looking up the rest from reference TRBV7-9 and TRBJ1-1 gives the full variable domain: DTGVSQNPRHKITKRGQNVTFRCDPISEHNRLYWYRQTLGQGPEFLTYFQNEAQLEKSRLLSDRFSAERPKGSFSTLEIQRTEQGDSAMYLCASTPEGTEAFFGQGTRLTVV.

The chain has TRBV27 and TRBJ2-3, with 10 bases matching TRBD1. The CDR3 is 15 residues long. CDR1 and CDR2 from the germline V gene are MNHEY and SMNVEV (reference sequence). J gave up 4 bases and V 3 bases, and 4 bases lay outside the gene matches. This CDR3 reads CASSFGDRGPDTQYF. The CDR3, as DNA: TGTGCCAGCAGTTTCGGGGACAGGGGCCCAGATACGCAGTATTTT.

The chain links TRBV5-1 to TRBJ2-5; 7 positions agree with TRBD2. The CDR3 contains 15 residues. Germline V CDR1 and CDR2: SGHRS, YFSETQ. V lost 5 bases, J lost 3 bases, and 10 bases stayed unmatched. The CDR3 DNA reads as TGCGCCAGCAGGGGAGGGGTCGGGACGGAAGAGACCCAGTACTTC. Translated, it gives CASRGGVGTEETQYF.

The CDR3 here is CASSLKTGGSHEQYV. CDR3 DNA sequence: TGTGCCAGCAGCTTAAAGACAGGGGGGAGCCACGAGCAGTACGTC. The chain uses TRBV7-2 and TRBJ2-7, with 9 bases aligning to TRBD1. The trim removed 2 bases at V and 5 bases at J, leaving 7 bases unmatched. Per the germline V gene, CDR1 is SGHTA and CDR2 is FQGNSA. This CDR3 region has 15 residues.

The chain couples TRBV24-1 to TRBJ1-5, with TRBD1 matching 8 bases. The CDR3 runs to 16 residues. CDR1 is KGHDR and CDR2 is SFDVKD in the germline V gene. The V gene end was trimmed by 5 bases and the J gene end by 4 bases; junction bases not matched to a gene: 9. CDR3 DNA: TGTGCCACCAGTGGCCGGACAGGGAGGGATAATCAGCCCCAGCATTTT. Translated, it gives CATSGRTGRDNQPQHF.

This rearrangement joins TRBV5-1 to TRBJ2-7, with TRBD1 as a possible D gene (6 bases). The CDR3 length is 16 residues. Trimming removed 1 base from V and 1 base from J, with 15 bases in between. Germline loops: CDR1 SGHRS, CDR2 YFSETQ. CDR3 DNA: TGCGCCAGCAGCTTGCACAGGGCCATCGGGTCCTACGAGCAGTACGTC. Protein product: CASSLHRAIGSYEQYV.

CDR3 amino acids: CASREGTGTSPLHF. As DNA, the CDR3 is TGCGCCAGCAGGGAAGGGACAGGGACTTCACCCCTCCACTTT. This chain joins TRBV5-1 and TRBJ1-6; 9 bases agree with TRBD1. The germline CDR1 and CDR2 sequences are SGHRS and YFSETQ. CDR3 length: 14 amino acids. Losses at the gene ends were 5 bases for V and 9 bases for J; bases not matched to a gene: 6.

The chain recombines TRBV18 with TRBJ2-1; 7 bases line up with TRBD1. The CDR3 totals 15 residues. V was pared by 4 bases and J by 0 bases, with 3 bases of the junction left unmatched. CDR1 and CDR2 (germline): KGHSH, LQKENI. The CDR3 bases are TGTGCCAGCTCACAGACAGGGAGCTCCTACAATGAGCAGTTCTTC. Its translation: CASSQTGSSYNEQFF.

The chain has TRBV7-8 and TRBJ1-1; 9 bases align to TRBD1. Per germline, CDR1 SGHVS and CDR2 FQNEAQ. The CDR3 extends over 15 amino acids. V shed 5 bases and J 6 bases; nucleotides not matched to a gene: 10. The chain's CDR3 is CASSIRDRATAEAFF. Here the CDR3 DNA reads TGTGCCAGCAGCATACGGGACAGGGCAACGGCTGAAGCTTTCTTT.

CDR3 DNA sequence: TGTGCCAGCAGCCACAAGTCCAGGACAGGATCCTACAATGAGCAGTTCTTC. It encodes CASSHKSRTGSYNEQFF. The V call is TRBV14, the J call TRBJ2-1, with 7 bases fitting TRBD1. Germline values: CDR1 SGHDN, CDR2 FVKESK. The V and J ends lost 3 bases and 1 base, in that order; junction bases with no gene match: 9. The CDR3 loop spans 17 amino acids.

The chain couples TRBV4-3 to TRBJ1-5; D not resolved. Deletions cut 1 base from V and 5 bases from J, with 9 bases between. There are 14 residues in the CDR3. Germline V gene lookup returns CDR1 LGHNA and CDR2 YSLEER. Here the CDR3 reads CASSQAASDQPQHF. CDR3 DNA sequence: TGCGCCAGCAGCCAAGCGGCCAGCGATCAGCCCCAGCATTTT.

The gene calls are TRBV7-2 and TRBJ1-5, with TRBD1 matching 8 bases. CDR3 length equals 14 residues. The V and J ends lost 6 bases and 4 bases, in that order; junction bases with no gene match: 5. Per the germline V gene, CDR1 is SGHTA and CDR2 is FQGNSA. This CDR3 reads CASSRGQVNQPQHF. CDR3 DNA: TGTGCCAGCAGTCGGGGACAGGTAAATCAGCCCCAGCATTTT.

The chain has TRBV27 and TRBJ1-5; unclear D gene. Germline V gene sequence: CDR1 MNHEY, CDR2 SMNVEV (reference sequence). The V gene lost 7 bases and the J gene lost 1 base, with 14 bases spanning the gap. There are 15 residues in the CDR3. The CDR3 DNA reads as TGTGCCAGCACCAGATACGGGAACAGCAATCAGCCCCAGCATTTT. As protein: CASTRYGNSNQPQHF.

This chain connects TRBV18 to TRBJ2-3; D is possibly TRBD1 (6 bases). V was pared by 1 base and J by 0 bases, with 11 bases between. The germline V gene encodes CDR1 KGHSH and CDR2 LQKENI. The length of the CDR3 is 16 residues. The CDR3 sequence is CASSPRGTKSTDTQYF. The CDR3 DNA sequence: TGTGCCAGCTCACCACGAGGGACAAAAAGCACAGATACGCAGTATTTT.

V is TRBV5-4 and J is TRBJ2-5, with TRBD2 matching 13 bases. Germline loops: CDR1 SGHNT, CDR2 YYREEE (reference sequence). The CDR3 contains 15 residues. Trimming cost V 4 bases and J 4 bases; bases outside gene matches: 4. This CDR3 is CASSVRLAGGETQYF. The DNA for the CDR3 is TGTGCCAGCAGCGTGCGACTAGCGGGGGGAGAGACCCAGTACTTC. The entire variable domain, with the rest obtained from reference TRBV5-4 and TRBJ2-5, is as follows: ETGVTQSPTHLIKTRGQQVTLRCSSQSGHNTVSWYQQALGQGPQFIFQYYREEENGRGNFPPRFSGLQFPNYSSELNVNALELDDSALYLCASSVRLAGGETQYFGPGTRLLVL.

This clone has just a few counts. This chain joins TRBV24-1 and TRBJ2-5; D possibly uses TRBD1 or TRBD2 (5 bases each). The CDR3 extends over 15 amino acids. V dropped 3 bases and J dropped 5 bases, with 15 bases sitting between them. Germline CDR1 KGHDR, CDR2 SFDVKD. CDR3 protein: CATSDARDRRETQYF. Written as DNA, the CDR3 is TGTGCCACCAGTGATGCCCGGGACCGACGGGAGACCCAGTACTTC.

In nucleotides, the CDR3 is TGTGCCAGCAGCTTAGTAGGGACGAACAATCAGCCCCAGCATTTT. Protein product: CASSLVGTNNQPQHF. V usage is TRBV7-9 and J usage is TRBJ1-5; D possibly corresponds to TRBD1 (5 bases). The CDR3 totals 15 residues. Trimming shortened V by 1 base and J by 3 bases, and 10 bases separated the two germline ends. From germline, CDR1 is SEHNR and CDR2 FQNEAQ (reference sequence).

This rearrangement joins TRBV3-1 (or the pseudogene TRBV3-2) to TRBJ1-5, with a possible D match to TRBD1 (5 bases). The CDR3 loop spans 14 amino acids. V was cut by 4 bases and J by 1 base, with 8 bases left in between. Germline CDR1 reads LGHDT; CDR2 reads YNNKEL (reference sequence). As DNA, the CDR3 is TGTGCCAGCAGCCTTACAGGAAGCAATCAGCCCCAGCATTTT. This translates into CASSLTGSNQPQHF.

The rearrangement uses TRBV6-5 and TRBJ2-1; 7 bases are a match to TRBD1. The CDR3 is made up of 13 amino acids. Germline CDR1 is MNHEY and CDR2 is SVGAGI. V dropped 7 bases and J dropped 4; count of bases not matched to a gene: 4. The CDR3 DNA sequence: TGTGCCAGCAAAAAGGGACAGTACAATGAGCAGTTCTTC. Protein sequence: CASKKGQYNEQFF.

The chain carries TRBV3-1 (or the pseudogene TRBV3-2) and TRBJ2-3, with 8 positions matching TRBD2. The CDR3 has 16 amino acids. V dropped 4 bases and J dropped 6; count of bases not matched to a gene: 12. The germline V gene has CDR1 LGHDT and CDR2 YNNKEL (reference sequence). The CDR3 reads CASSPAGSGGPDTQYF. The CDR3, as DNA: TGTGCCAGCAGCCCGGCTGGAAGCGGGGGTCCGGATACGCAGTATTTT.